The rows below give T cell receptor beta chains drawn from one sample of a study of early T cells in non-severe SARS-CoV-2 infection. In TCRdb, the 5' RACE reads were re-called with MiXCR into one record per CDR3 protein. Here the sample spans more than 65,000 distinct CDR3 sequences, about 14% being singletons. The material sequenced was whole blood, taken at baseline. The source is an adult who was a healthcare worker with PCR-confirmed SARS-CoV-2 infection or an uninfected control (not recorded which). The CDR3 runs from the conserved cysteine through the conserved F or W. The order of the fields is J gene, clone size, D gene, V gene, CDR3 DNA, CDR3 protein. D genes are given only for firm matches. The listing skips clone size in some rows; elsewhere it reads once, few, many or a size class.

TRBJ2-1 | - | TRBD2 | TRBV19 | TGTGCCATAGGACTAGCGGACTACAATGAGCAGTTCTTC | CAIGLADYNEQFF
TRBJ2-7 | - | - | TRBV29-1 | TGCAGCGTTGTTGAGGGCACCTACGAGCAGTACTTC | CSVVEGTYEQYF
TRBJ2-7 | - | TRBD1 | TRBV2 | TGTGCCAGCAGTGACGGGGACAGGCCCTACGAGCAGTACTTC | CASSDGDRPYEQYF
TRBJ2-5 | - | - | TRBV7-2 | TGTGCCAGCAGCTTAGGTACCCAGTGGGTATACTTC | CASSLGTQWVYF
TRBJ2-7 | few | TRBD1 | TRBV23-1 | TGCGCCAGCAGTCAGTCGGGACAGGGGATCTTCTCCTACGAGCAGTACTTC | CASSQSGQGIFSYEQYF
TRBJ2-1 | few | TRBD2 | TRBV7-8 | TGTGCCAGCAGCCGTCTTTGGTCTAGCGGTTACAATGAGCAGTTCTTC | CASSRLWSSGYNEQFF
TRBJ1-2 | - | - | TRBV20-1 | TGCAGTGCTAGAGACGCGGACGGAAGCTTAGTACTTGGCTACACCTTC | CSARDADGSLVLGYTF
TRBJ2-6 | few | - | TRBV27 | TGTGCCAGCAGAATTAACTCTGGGGCCAACGTCCTGACTTTC | CASRINSGANVLTF
TRBJ2-7 | few | - | TRBV7-9 | TGTGCCAGCAGCTTAGGCCCTACGGGCTACGAGCAGTACTTC | CASSLGPTGYEQYF
TRBJ2-3 | few | - | TRBV7-3 | TGTGCCAGCAGCTTAGTGTTCGAAGATACGCAGTATTTT | CASSLVFEDTQYF
TRBJ2-1 | - | - | TRBV3-1 | TGTGCCAGCAGCCCGCAGCCCACCCATGAGCAGTTCTTC | CASSPQPTHEQFF
TRBJ2-5 | many | TRBD1 | TRBV27 | TGTGCCAGCAGTTTAACAGGGGAAGAGACCCAGTACTTC | CASSLTGEETQYF
TRBJ2-1 | once | TRBD2 | TRBV27 | TGTGCCAGCAGTTCGGGACTAGTGGGGGGCCTCGGGCAGTTCTTC | CASSSGLVGGLGQFF
TRBJ1-1 | - | - | TRBV10-3 | TGTGCCATCAGGCCCCGTGGGGGGGCCATGAACACTGAAGCTTTCTTT | CAIRPRGGAMNTEAFF
TRBJ2-7 | - | TRBD2 | TRBV2 | TGTGCCAGCAGAGGACTAGCGGGAGCGGGCGAGCAGTACTTC | CASRGLAGAGEQYF
TRBJ2-1 | few | TRBD2 | TRBV20-1 | TGCAGTGCTAGAGATCGGGCGGGAGCGACCTACAATGAGCAGTTCTTC | CSARDRAGATYNEQFF
TRBJ2-5 | few | TRBD2 | TRBV5-1 | TGCGCCAGCAGCTTGGTACTAGCGGAGGAGACCCAGTACTTC | CASSLVLAEETQYF
TRBJ2-2 | - | - | TRBV5-4 | TGTGCCATTGGAGGAGGGTATAACTCAAACACCGGGGAGCTGTTTTTT | CAIGGGYNSNTGELFF
TRBJ2-5 | few | - | TRBV7-3 | TGTGCCAGCAGCTTAACGGGGACTCACCAAGAGACCCAGTACTTC | CASSLTGTHQETQYF
TRBJ2-3 | many | TRBD2 | TRBV29-1 | TGCAGCGTTGATCGGGCTAGCGGGACGACAGATACGCAGTATTTT | CSVDRASGTTDTQYF
TRBJ2-7 | few | - | TRBV11-3 | TGTGCCAGCAGCTACGCGGGGCCGACCTACGAGCAGTACTTC | CASSYAGPTYEQYF
TRBJ2-7 | - | TRBD2 | TRBV28 | TGTGCCAGCAGTCCCCCTAGCGGGGGGGCCTACGAGCAGTACTTC | CASSPPSGGAYEQYF
TRBJ2-6 | few | - | TRBV27 | TGTGCCAGCAGTTTATGGAATTCTGGGGCCAACGTCCTGACTTTC | CASSLWNSGANVLTF
TRBJ1-1 | - | - | TRBV10-2 | TGCGCCAGCAAGGTTTCGACTGAAGCTTTCTTT | CASKVSTEAFF
TRBJ2-3 | - | TRBD2 | TRBV27 | TGTGCCAGCAGTCCCCTGACTAGCGGGAGGGCCCCAGATACGCAGTATTTT | CASSPLTSGRAPDTQYF
TRBJ2-7 | few | - | TRBV11-2 | TGTGCCAGCAGCTTAACCCAGGACTCTGAGCAGTACTTC | CASSLTQDSEQYF